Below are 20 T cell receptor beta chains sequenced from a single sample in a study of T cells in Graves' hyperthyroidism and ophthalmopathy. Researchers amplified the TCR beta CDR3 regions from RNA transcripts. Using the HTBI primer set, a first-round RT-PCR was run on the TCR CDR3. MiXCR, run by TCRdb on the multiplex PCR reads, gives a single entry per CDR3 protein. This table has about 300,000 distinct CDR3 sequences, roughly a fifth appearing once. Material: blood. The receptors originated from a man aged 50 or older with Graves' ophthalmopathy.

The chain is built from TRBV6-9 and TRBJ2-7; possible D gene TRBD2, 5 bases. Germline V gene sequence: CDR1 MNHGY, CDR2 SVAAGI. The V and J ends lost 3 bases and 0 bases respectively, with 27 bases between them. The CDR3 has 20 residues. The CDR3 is CASSYLNSLEDPRSSYEQYF. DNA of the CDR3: TGTGCCAGCAGTTACCTCAACTCTCTGGAGGATCCCCGAAGCTCCTACGAGCAGTACTTC.

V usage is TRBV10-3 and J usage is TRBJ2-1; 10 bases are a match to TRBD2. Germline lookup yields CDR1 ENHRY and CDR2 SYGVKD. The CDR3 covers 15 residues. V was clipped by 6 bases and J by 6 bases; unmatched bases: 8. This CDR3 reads CAISQSRTSGNEQFF. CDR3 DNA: TGTGCCATCAGCCAGAGTAGGACTAGCGGCAATGAGCAGTTCTTC.

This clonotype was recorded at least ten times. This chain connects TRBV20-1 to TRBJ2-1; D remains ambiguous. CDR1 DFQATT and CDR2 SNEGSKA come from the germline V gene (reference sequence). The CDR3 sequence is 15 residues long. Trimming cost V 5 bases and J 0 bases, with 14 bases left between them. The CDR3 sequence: CSAPPAPSSYNEQFF. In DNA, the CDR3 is TGCAGTGCTCCACCAGCTCCGAGCTCCTACAATGAGCAGTTCTTC.

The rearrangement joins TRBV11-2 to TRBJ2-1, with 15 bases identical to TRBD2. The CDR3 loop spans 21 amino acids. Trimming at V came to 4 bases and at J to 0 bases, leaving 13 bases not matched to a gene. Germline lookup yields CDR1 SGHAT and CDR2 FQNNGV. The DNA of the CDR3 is TGTGCCAGCAGCTCGCCAAGAGGACTAGCGGGAGGGCGGAGCTCCTACAATGAGCAGTTCTTC. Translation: CASSSPRGLAGGRSSYNEQFF.

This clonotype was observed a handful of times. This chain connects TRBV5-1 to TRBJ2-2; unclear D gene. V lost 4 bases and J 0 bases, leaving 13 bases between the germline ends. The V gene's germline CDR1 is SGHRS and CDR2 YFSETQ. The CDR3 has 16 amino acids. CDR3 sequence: CASSPRPGTNTGELFF. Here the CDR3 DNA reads TGCGCCAGCAGCCCCAGGCCAGGAACGAACACCGGGGAGCTGTTTTTT. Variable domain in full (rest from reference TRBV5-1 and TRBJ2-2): KAGVTQTPRYLIKTRGQQVTLSCSPISGHRSVSWYQQTPGQGLQFLFEYFSETQRNKGNFPGRFSGRQFSNSRSEMNVSTLELGDSALYLCASSPRPGTNTGELFFGEGSRLTVL.

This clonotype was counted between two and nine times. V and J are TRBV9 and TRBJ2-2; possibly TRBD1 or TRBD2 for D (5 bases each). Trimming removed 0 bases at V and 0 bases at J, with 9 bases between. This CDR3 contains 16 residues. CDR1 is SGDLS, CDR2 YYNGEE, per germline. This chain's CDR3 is CASSVAPGPNTGELFF. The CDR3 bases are TGTGCCAGCAGCGTAGCTCCGGGACCGAACACCGGGGAGCTGTTTTTT. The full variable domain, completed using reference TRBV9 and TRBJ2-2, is DSGVTQTPKHLITATGQRVTLRCSPRSGDLSVYWYQQSLDQGLQFLIQYYNGEERAKGNILERFSAQQFPDLHSELNLSSLELGDSALYFCASSVAPGPNTGELFFGEGSRLTVL.

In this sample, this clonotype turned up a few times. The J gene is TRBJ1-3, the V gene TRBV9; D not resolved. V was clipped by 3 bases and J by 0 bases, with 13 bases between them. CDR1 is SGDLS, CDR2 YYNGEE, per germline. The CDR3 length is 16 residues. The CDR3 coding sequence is TGTGCCAGCAGCGACAACCTAGGGTTCTCTGGAAACACCATATATTTT. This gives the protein CASSDNLGFSGNTIYF.

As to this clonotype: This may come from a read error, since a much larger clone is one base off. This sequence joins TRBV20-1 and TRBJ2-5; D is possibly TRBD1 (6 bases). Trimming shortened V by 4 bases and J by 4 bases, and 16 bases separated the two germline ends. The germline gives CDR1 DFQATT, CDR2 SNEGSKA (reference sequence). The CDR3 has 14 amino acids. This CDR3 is CSAKIGRGLETQYF. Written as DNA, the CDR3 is TGCAGTGCTAAGATTGGCAGGGGCCTAGAGACCCAGTACTTC.

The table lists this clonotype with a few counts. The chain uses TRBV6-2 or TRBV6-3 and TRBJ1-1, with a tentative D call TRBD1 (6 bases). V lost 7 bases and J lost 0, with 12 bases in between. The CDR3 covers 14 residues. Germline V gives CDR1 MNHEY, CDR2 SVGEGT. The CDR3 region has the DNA TGTGCCAGCAATCGGGACATCTTGAACACTGAAGCTTTCTTT. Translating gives CASNRDILNTEAFF.

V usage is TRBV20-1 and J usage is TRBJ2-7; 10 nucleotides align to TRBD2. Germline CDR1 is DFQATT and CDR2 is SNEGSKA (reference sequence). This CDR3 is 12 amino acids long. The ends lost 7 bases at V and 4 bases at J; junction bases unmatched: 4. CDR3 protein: CSVSSGSYEQYF. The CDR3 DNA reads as TGCAGTGTATCTAGCGGGAGTTACGAGCAGTACTTC.

The CDR3 sequence is CASSLFNGQENEQFF. In DNA, the CDR3 is TGTGCCAGCAGTTTATTCAACGGACAGGAAAATGAGCAGTTCTTC. The J gene is TRBJ2-1, the V gene TRBV28, with 7 bases matching TRBD1. Trimming removed 1 base from V and 7 bases from J; junction bases left unmatched: 7. In germline, CDR1 is MDHEN, CDR2 SYDVKM. CDR3 length: 15 residues.

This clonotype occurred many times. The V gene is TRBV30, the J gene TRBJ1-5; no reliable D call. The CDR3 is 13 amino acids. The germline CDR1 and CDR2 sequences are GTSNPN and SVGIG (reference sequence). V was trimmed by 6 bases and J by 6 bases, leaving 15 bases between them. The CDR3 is CACSPSISQPQHF. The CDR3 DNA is TGTGCCTGCTCCCCATCCATTAGTCAGCCCCAGCATTTT.

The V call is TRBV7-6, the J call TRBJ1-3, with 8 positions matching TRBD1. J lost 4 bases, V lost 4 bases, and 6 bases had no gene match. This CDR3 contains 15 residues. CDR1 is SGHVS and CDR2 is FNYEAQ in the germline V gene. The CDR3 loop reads CASSYGQGRGNTIYF. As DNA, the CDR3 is TGTGCCAGCAGCTATGGACAGGGCAGAGGAAACACCATATATTTT.

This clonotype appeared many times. The CDR3 nucleotides read TGCAGTGCTATAGGACAGAATTACAATGAGCAGTTCTTC. This translates into CSAIGQNYNEQFF. The chain employs TRBV20-1 and TRBJ2-1, with D perhaps matching TRBD1 (6 bases). Trimming pared 4 bases from V and 4 bases from J, leaving 11 bases between. CDR3 length: 13 amino acids. Per germline, CDR1 DFQATT and CDR2 SNEGSKA (reference sequence).

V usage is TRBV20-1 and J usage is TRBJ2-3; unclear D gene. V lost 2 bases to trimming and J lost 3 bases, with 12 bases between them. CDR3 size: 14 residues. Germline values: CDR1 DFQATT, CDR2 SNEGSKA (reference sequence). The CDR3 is CSARRAPLTDTQYF. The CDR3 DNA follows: TGCAGTGCTAGACGGGCTCCCCTAACAGATACGCAGTATTTT.

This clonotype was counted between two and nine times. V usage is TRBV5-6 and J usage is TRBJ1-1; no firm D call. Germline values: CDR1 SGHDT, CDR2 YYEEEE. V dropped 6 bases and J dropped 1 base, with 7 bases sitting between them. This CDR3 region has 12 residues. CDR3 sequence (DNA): TGTGCCAGCACCTGGGGGAACACTGAAGCTTTCTTT. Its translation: CASTWGNTEAFF. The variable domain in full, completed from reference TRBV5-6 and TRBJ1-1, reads DAGVTQSPTHLIKTRGQQVTLRCSPKSGHDTVSWYQQALGQGPQFIFQYYEEEERQRGNFPDRFSGHQFPNYSSELNVNALLLGDSALYLCASTWGNTEAFFGQGTRLTVV.

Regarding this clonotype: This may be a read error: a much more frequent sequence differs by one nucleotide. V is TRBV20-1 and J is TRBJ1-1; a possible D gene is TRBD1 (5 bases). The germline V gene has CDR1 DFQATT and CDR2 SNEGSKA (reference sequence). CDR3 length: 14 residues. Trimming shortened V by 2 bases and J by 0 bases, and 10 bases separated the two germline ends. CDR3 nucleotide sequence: TGCAGTGCTAGAAGGGGAGTGGTGAACACTGAAGCTTTCTTT. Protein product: CSARRGVVNTEAFF.

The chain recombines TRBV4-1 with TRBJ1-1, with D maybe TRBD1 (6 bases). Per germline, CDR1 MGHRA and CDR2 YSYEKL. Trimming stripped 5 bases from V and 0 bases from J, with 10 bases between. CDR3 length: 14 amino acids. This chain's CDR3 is CASSDRPMNTEAFF. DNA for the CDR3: TGCGCCAGCAGCGACAGGCCGATGAACACTGAAGCTTTCTTT.

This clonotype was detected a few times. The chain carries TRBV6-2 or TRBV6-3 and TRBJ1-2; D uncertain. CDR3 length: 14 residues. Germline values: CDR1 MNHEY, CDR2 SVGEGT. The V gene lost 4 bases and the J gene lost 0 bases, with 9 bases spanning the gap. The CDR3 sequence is CASSSQRTNYGYTF. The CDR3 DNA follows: TGTGCCAGCAGTTCCCAGAGAACTAACTATGGCTACACCTTC.

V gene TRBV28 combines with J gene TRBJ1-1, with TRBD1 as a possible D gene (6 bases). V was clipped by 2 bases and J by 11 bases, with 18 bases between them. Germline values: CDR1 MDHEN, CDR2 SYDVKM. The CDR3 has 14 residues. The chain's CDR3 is CASSLDQQVRGAFF. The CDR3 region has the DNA TGTGCCAGCAGTTTAGACCAACAAGTAAGGGGGGCTTTCTTT.